The clone carrying this TCR beta chain was detected a few times. The data stem from a study of control samples from healthy donors and cancer patients. Profiling relied on immunoSEQ multiplex PCR, and the TCRdb table lists in-frame clones only, not all of them. Of 100,000 or so clones detected, 83% appear once; the ten largest clones hold roughly an eighth. Germline values: CDR1 ENHRY, CDR2 SYGVKD. V was pared by 6 bases and J by 3 bases, with 6 bases between. CDR3 length: 11 residues. The J gene is TRBJ2-7, the V gene TRBV10-3; the D is unclear. The sequenced sample consisted of blood. The sequence was collected from a woman aged 45 to 65 in good health. In DNA form, the CDR3 reads TGTGCCATCAGCGTAGACTACGAGCAGTACTTC. Its translation: CAISVDYEQYF.